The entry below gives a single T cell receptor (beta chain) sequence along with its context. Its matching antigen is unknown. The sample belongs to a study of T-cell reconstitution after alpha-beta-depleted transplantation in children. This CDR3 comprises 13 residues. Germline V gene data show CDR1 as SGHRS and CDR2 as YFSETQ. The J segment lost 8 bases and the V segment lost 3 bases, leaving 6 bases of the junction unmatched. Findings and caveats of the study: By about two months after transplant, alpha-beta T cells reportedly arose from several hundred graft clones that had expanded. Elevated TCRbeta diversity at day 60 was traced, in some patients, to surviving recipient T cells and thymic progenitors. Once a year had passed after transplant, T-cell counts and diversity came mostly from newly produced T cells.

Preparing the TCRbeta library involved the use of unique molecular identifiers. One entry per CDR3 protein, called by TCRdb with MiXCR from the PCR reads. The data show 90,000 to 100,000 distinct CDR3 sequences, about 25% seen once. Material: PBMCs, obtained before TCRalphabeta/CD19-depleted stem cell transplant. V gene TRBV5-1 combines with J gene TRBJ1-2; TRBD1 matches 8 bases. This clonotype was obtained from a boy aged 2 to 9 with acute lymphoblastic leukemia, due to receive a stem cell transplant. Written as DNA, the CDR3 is TGCGCCAGCAGCTACGGACAGGGTGGAGGCTACACCTTC. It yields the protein CASSYGQGGGYTF.